These T cell receptor beta chains were read from a single sample in a study of T cells after yellow fever vaccination. From the 5' RACE reads, TCRdb called clonotypes with MiXCR, one entry per CDR3 protein. The table shows some 260,000 distinct CDR3 sequences, with 5.2% occurring only once. The source material was CD4+ T cells sorted from PBMCs, sampled on the day of the yellow fever booster vaccination. These TCRs come from a man between 18 and 29 years old who received the YFV17D yellow fever vaccine. Each CDR3 is given without its conserved first and last residue. Clone size is stated in some rows and not others, as once, few, many or a class when expanded.

TRBV14	many	TRBJ2-3	ASSQDWGGADTQY
TRBV15	few	TRBJ2-1	ATSRGPGANEQF
TRBV7-2	NA	TRBJ2-5	ASRPGGLETQY
TRBV4-3	many	TRBJ1-2	ASSPVYRGNGYT
TRBV20-1	few	TRBJ2-7	SANGGTGVSYEQY
TRBV12-3/TRBV12-4	many	TRBJ2-1	ASSLWQGYNEQF
TRBV6-5	many	TRBJ1-1	ASKGTRDLSTEAF
TRBV18	few	TRBJ2-5	ASSPRQETQY
TRBV5-1	NA	TRBJ1-1	ASSEQGSNTEAF
TRBV28	NA	TRBJ2-5	ASSSSGTGTETQY
TRBV5-1	few	TRBJ2-5	ASSLNRGRPKETQY
TRBV20-1	NA	TRBJ2-3	SAIGGYTDTQY
TRBV5-1	many	TRBJ2-6	ASSLASRLSGANVLT
TRBV5-1	NA	TRBJ2-4	ASSPGQDLAKNIQY
TRBV12-3/TRBV12-4	few	TRBJ1-5	ASSFGGTQPQH
TRBV5-1	many	TRBJ1-6	ASSQRQSENSPLH
TRBV7-8	NA	TRBJ2-2	ASRKQGAYGELF
TRBV10-3	many	TRBJ1-2	AISEQQFYGYT
TRBV6-5	many	TRBJ2-6	ASSPTGQGSSGANVLT
TRBV5-1	medium-sized	TRBJ2-4	ASSLAFEKAAKNIQY
TRBV12-3/TRBV12-4	many	TRBJ2-5	ASSARGTHQETQY
TRBV6-5	NA	TRBJ1-3	ASSYENTIY
TRBV28	few	TRBJ2-3	ASSLPRGTGVSTDTQY
TRBV7-9	few	TRBJ1-5	ASSPGQGFGNQPQH
TRBV4-3	many	TRBJ1-2	ASSQLTGDGYT
TRBV12-3/TRBV12-4	NA	TRBJ2-1	ASSYAGGSYNEQF
TRBV12-3/TRBV12-4	many	TRBJ2-5	ASSPRASGTQY